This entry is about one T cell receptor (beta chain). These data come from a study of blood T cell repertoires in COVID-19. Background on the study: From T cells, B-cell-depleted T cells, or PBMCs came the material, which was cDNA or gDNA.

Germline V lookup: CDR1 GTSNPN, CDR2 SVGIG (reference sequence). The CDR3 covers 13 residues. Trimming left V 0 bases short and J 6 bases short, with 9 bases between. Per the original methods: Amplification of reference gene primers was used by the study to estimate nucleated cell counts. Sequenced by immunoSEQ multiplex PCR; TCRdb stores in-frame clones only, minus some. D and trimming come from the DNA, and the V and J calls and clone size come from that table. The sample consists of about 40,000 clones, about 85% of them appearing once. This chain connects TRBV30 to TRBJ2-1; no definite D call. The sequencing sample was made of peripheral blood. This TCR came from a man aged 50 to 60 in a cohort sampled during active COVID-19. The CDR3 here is CAWSVNMANEQFF. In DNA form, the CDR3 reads TGTGCCTGGAGTGTTAATATGGCCAATGAGCAGTTCTTC. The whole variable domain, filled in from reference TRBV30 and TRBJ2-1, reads SQTIHQWPATLVQPVGSPLSLECTVEGTSNPNLYWYRQAAGRGLQLLFYSVGIGQISSEVPQNLSASRPQDRQFILSSKKLLLSDSGFYLCAWSVNMANEQFFGPGTRLTVL.